This TCR beta chain emerged from a study of PD-1 blockade in mismatch repair-deficient tumors. Mismatch repair deficiency was confirmed in all patients, by PCR or immunohistochemistry. The TCR-sequenced patients were a few responders to pembrolizumab. Clones were read by immunoSEQ multiplex PCR, and TCRdb kept only the in-frame ones, dropping some. The table includes approximately 60,000 clones, 70% to 90% detected once. Germline CDR1 is MDHEN and CDR2 is SYDVKM. The V end lost 3 bases, the J end lost 8 bases, and 22 bases lay between the germline ends. This CDR3 has 16 amino acids. This clone has a single count.

J is TRBJ1-2 and V is TRBV28; D is ambiguous. This receptor was taken from an adult with mismatch repair-deficient cancer. This specimen was peripheral blood, taken 52 weeks after starting pembrolizumab. CDR3 coding DNA: TGTGCCAGCAGTTTCGGTGGGGAGACGTTTAGTAGGGGCTACACCTTC. Translated, it gives CASSFGGETFSRGYTF.